The T cell receptor (beta chain) under discussion was sequenced for a study of T cell changes during pregnancy in multiple sclerosis. V gave up 2 bases and J gave up 3 bases, with 11 bases separating them. Germline CDR1 and CDR2: MNHNY and SVGAGI (reference sequence). The CDR3 consists of 16 residues. Libraries were prepared by immunoSEQ multiplex PCR; TCRdb keeps only in-frame clonotypes and omits some of them. The sample has about 38,000 clones; 88% are singletons. Here the sequenced sample was CD8+ T cells from peripheral blood mononuclear cells, taken in the third trimester of pregnancy. The chain combines TRBV6-6 with TRBJ1-6; D ambiguous. This clonotype originated in a female donor with multiple sclerosis, enrolled in a pregnancy study. The CDR3 is CASSYEHGYYNSPLHF. The CDR3 coding sequence is TGTGCCAGCAGTTACGAACACGGGTACTATAATTCACCCCTCCACTTT.